These T cell receptor beta chains were read from a single sample in a study of T cell responses to AZD1222 COVID-19 vaccine. The table came from immunoSEQ multiplex PCR; TCRdb's copy has only in-frame clones and leaves some out. The profile shows tens of thousands of clones, 80% to 90% of them singletons. The sample consisted of peripheral blood, taken on day 0 of AZD1222 vaccination. The receptors stem from an adult in good health. Each CDR3 is given with its conserved first and last residue. A D gene is named only where the DNA matches it firmly. Expanded clones are given a class, and other clones once, few, many or no size at all.

d_call	clone_size	v_call	j_call	cdr3_aa	cdr3_nt
NA	NA	TRBV18	TRBJ1-5	CASSPEGGGQPQHF	TGTGCCAGCTCACCGGAAGGAGGCGGCCAGCCCCAGCATTTT
NA	NA	TRBV3-1/TRBV3-2	TRBJ1-6	CASSQGGSSNNSPLHF	TGTGCCAGCAGCCAAGGGGGCAGCTCCAATAATTCACCCCTCCACTTT
NA	NA	TRBV28	TRBJ1-4	CASSLRASGRGEKLFF	TGTGCCAGCAGTTTAAGGGCCTCAGGGAGGGGGGAAAAACTGTTTTTT
NA	NA	TRBV11-3	TRBJ2-2	CASSPTEGELFF	TGTGCCAGCAGCCCGACGGAGGGGGAGCTGTTTTTT
NA	NA	TRBV12-3/TRBV12-4	TRBJ1-5	CASSGDGNQPQHF	TGTGCCAGCAGTGGGGACGGCAATCAGCCCCAGCATTTT
NA	NA	TRBV19	TRBJ1-6	CASNLGANQGSPLHF	TGTGCCAGTAACCTGGGGGCTAATCAAGGTTCACCCCTCCACTTT
NA	once	TRBV5-8	TRBJ1-3	CASSSSWAQGNTIYF	TGTGCCAGCAGCTCCTCTTGGGCGCAGGGAAACACCATATATTTT
NA	NA	TRBV7-8	TRBJ1-3	CASSRPQGNTIYF	TGTGCCAGCAGCCGACCCCAGGGAAACACCATATATTTT
NA	NA	TRBV7-3	TRBJ1-1	CASSFAGYGTEAFF	TGTGCCAGCAGCTTCGCAGGGTATGGCACTGAAGCTTTCTTT
TRBD1	NA	TRBV2	TRBJ2-7	CAGSIQGASYEQYF	TGTGCCGGATCTATACAGGGGGCTTCCTACGAGCAGTACTTC
NA	NA	TRBV7-3	TRBJ2-1	CASSSGYGREGNEQFF	TGTGCCAGCAGCTCAGGGTATGGCAGGGAAGGCAATGAGCAGTTCTTC
NA	NA	TRBV27	TRBJ2-7	CASSLSSYYEQYF	TGTGCCAGCAGTTTAAGCTCTTACTACGAGCAGTACTTC
NA	NA	TRBV7-6	TRBJ2-5	CASAPNQETQYF	TGTGCCAGCGCCCCGAATCAAGAGACCCAGTACTTC
NA	NA	TRBV7-3	TRBJ1-1	CASSLLGGGRTEAFF	TGTGCCAGCAGCTTACTAGGCGGGGGCCGGACTGAAGCTTTCTTT
TRBD2	NA	TRBV28	TRBJ2-3	CASLAGSDTQYF	TGTGCCAGCTTAGCGGGGTCGGATACGCAGTATTTT
NA	NA	TRBV7-8	TRBJ1-2	CASSLDRGGGYTF	TGTGCCAGCAGCTTGGATCGGGGGGGTGGCTACACCTTC
NA	NA	TRBV7-2	TRBJ2-7	CASSLTSYEQYF	TGTGCCAGCAGCCTAACGTCCTACGAGCAGTACTTC
NA	NA	TRBV13	TRBJ1-1	CASTLRGGNTEAFF	TGTGCCAGCACCCTTCGGGGCGGGAACACTGAAGCTTTCTTT
NA	NA	TRBV29-1	TRBJ2-7	CSVSEGSYEQYF	TGCAGCGTATCCGAAGGCAGTTACGAGCAGTACTTC
NA	NA	TRBV5-4	TRBJ1-5	CASSLDRAENQPQHF	TGTGCCAGCAGCTTGGACAGGGCGGAAAATCAGCCCCAGCATTTT
NA	NA	TRBV5-5	TRBJ1-2	CASSLANPSNYGYTF	TGTGCCAGCAGCTTGGCGAATCCCTCCAACTATGGCTACACCTTC
TRBD1	NA	TRBV5-1	TRBJ2-7	CASSDRQGAGEQYF	TGCGCCAGCAGCGATCGACAGGGGGCGGGTGAGCAGTACTTC
NA	NA	TRBV18	TRBJ1-5	CASSPGFYGGTGRGQPQHF	TGTGCCAGCTCACCGGGTTTCTACGGCGGGACCGGAAGAGGTCAGCCCCAGCATTTT
NA	NA	TRBV6-1	TRBJ2-7	CASSDPIHSSYEQYF	TGTGCCAGCAGTGACCCGATCCACAGCTCCTACGAGCAGTACTTC
NA	NA	TRBV5-1	TRBJ2-2	CASTGAYTGELFF	TGCGCCAGCACAGGGGCCTACACCGGGGAGCTGTTTTTT
TRBD1	NA	TRBV29-1	TRBJ1-2	CSVGTGADYGYTF	TGCAGCGTTGGAACAGGGGCGGATTATGGCTACACCTTC
NA	NA	TRBV6-6	TRBJ1-2	CASRTAASNYGYTF	TGTGCCAGCAGAACGGCAGCTTCTAACTATGGCTACACCTTC
TRBD1	NA	TRBV5-1	TRBJ2-2	CASSLGQGVDTGELFF	TGCGCCAGCAGCTTGGGACAGGGTGTCGACACCGGGGAGCTGTTTTTT
TRBD1	NA	TRBV10-3	TRBJ1-4	CAISADRAGKLFF	TGTGCCATCAGCGCGGACAGGGCTGGAAAACTGTTTTTT
NA	once	TRBV6-6	TRBJ1-2	CASSYGGRTISYGYTF	TGTGCCAGCAGTTACGGAGGCAGGACGATTAGCTATGGCTACACCTTC
TRBD1	NA	TRBV19	TRBJ1-3	CASSRQGAAGNTIYF	TGTGCCAGTAGTCGACAGGGTGCGGCTGGAAACACCATATATTTT
TRBD1	NA	TRBV4-1	TRBJ2-5	CASSQGGQGETQYF	TGCGCCAGCAGCCAAGGGGGACAGGGAGAGACCCAGTACTTC
NA	NA	TRBV6-5	TRBJ1-6	CASSPSNSPLHF	TGTGCCAGCAGTCCCTCTAATTCACCCCTCCACTTT
NA	NA	TRBV20-1	TRBJ1-5	CSASRQQLSIDNQPQHF	TGCAGTGCTAGTAGACAGCAACTTTCGATAGATAATCAGCCCCAGCATTTT
NA	NA	TRBV7-2	TRBJ1-5	CASSRDGQLNQPQHF	TGTGCCAGCAGCAGAGACGGACAGTTAAATCAGCCCCAGCATTTT
TRBD1	NA	TRBV11-1	TRBJ2-5	CASKPGQTKETQYF	TGTGCCAGCAAGCCGGGACAGACAAAAGAGACCCAGTACTTC
TRBD1	few	TRBV12-3/TRBV12-4	TRBJ2-2	CASSGTVEGELFF	TGTGCCAGCAGCGGGACAGTTGAAGGGGAGCTGTTTTTT
TRBD1	NA	TRBV27	TRBJ2-3	CASSSSGTGFPTDTQYF	TGTGCCAGCAGTTCATCCGGGACAGGGTTCCCCACAGATACGCAGTATTTT
NA	once	TRBV6-5	TRBJ1-4	CASSLAGQYLF	TGTGCCAGCAGTCTGGCGGGGCAGTACCTTTTT
NA	NA	TRBV5-8	TRBJ1-2	CASSRGQNYGYTF	TGTGCCAGCAGCCGCGGACAAAACTATGGCTACACCTTC
NA	NA	TRBV6-1	TRBJ2-5	CASSEKRETQYF	TGTGCCAGCAGTGAAAAAAGGGAGACCCAGTACTTC
NA	NA	TRBV5-4	TRBJ1-4	CASSLSRAGEKLFF	TGTGCCAGCAGCTTGTCAAGGGCAGGAGAAAAACTGTTTTTT
NA	NA	TRBV28	TRBJ2-3	CASSRGSSTDTQYF	TGTGCCAGCAGTCGGGGGAGTTCCACAGATACGCAGTATTTT
NA	NA	TRBV6-5	TRBJ1-1	CASSPGLEGTEAFF	TGTGCCAGCAGTCCTGGCCTTGAGGGCACTGAAGCTTTCTTT